What follows are 24 T cell receptor beta chains derived from one specimen sequenced in a study of T cell responses to AZD1222 COVID-19 vaccine. Here immunoSEQ multiplex PCR was the method, and the copy in TCRdb shows in-frame clones only, minus some. The table shows about 150,000 clones, with roughly 88% occurring only once. This sample comprised peripheral blood, obtained 28 days after the second AZD1222 dose. These TCRs come from an adult who received the AZD1222 COVID-19 vaccine.

This chain joins TRBV5-8 and TRBJ2-3; 8 bases align to TRBD1. CDR3 size: 17 residues. The germline gives CDR1 SGHTS, CDR2 YDEGEE. Losses at the gene ends were 4 bases for V and 1 base for J; bases not matched to a gene: 11. The CDR3 loop reads CASSLGRGQERTDTQYF. CDR3 nucleotides: TGTGCCAGCAGCCTGGGTCGGGGACAGGAGCGCACAGATACGCAGTATTTT.

The chain joins TRBV28 to TRBJ2-7; 8 bases are shared with TRBD2. Trimming took 6 bases from V and 2 from J; bases not matched to a gene: 6. The CDR3 extends over 14 amino acids. CDR1 is MDHEN, CDR2 SYDVKM, per germline. CDR3 sequence reads: CASRLSGRAYEQYF. The CDR3, as DNA: TGTGCCAGCAGGCTAAGCGGGAGAGCCTACGAGCAGTACTTC.

The V call is TRBV7-2, the J call TRBJ2-4, with TRBD1 matching 8 bases. The CDR3 extends over 16 amino acids. The V gene's germline CDR1 is SGHTA and CDR2 FQGNSA. V shed 1 base and J 7 bases; nucleotides not matched to a gene: 9. CDR3 DNA sequence: TGTGCCAGCAGCTTAGTCGCCCAGGGGGCTGGGAACATTCAGTACTTC. Residues: CASSLVAQGAGNIQYF.

This clone was seen a few times. The chain couples TRBV7-9 to TRBJ2-7; no clear D gene. V was clipped by 5 bases and J by 5 bases, with 7 bases between them. The CDR3 runs to 11 residues. Germline CDR1 and CDR2: SEHNR and FQNEAQ (reference sequence). The CDR3 DNA sequence: TGTGCCAGCAGCATTGGGGACGAGCAGTACTTC. It codes for CASSIGDEQYF.

The genes are TRBV7-9 and TRBJ1-2; D not certain. CDR3 length: 15 amino acids. The V end was cut by 6 bases, the J end by 4 bases, with 18 bases between. Per germline, CDR1 SEHNR and CDR2 FQNEAQ (reference sequence). Written as DNA, the CDR3 is TGTGCCAGCAGTAACACAGCCCTAGTTGGCTATGGCTACACCTTC. This gives the protein CASSNTALVGYGYTF. Variable domain in full (rest from reference TRBV7-9 and TRBJ1-2): DTGVSQNPRHKITKRGQNVTFRCDPISEHNRLYWYRQTLGQGPEFLTYFQNEAQLEKSRLLSDRFSAERPKGSFSTLEIQRTEQGDSAMYLCASSNTALVGYGYTFGSGTRLTVV.

This chain links TRBV6-1 with TRBJ1-2, with D unclear. Trimming removed 2 bases from V and 5 bases from J, with 6 bases in between. Per germline, CDR1 MNHNS and CDR2 SASEGT. This CDR3 region has 12 residues. In nucleotides, the CDR3 is TGTGCCAGCAGTGAAATAGGGTATGGCTACACCTTC. This translates into CASSEIGYGYTF.

The chain links TRBV18 to TRBJ1-6; D ambiguous. Germline assignment: CDR1 KGHSH and CDR2 LQKENI. The CDR3 is 13 amino acids. The V gene lost 10 bases and the J gene lost 7 bases, with 14 bases spanning the gap. The CDR3: CATQDTLNSPLHF. As DNA, the CDR3 is TGTGCCACCCAAGACACGTTAAATTCACCCCTCCACTTT.

The chain couples TRBV7-2 to TRBJ2-5; no clear D. Trimming cost V 1 base and J 2 bases, with 11 bases left between them. The CDR3 is 15 residues long. Germline-derived CDR1 and CDR2 are SGHTA and FQGNSA. In nucleotides, the CDR3 is TGTGCCAGCAGCTTAGGTTGGCGGTCACAAGAGACCCAGTACTTC. Translation gives CASSLGWRSQETQYF.

This clone occurred once. The chain combines TRBV28 with TRBJ1-1; 7 nucleotides line up with TRBD1. The CDR3 has 16 residues. After removal of 5 bases from V and 5 bases from J, the junction contained 14 bases not matched to a gene. Germline CDR1 MDHEN, CDR2 SYDVKM. For the CDR3, the DNA is TGTGCCAGCAGTCCCCTATCAGGGGGGTATTGGACTGAAGCTTTCTTT. Encoded protein: CASSPLSGGYWTEAFF. Together with reference TRBV28 and TRBJ1-1, the CDR3 gives the full variable domain: DVKVTQSSRYLVKRTGEKVFLECVQDMDHENMFWYRQDPGLGLRLIYFSYDVKMKEKGDIPEGYSVSREKKERFSLILESASTNQTSMYLCASSPLSGGYWTEAFFGQGTRLTVV.

The chain uses TRBV7-2 and TRBJ2-2; 7 bases are shared with TRBD1. The CDR3 covers 15 residues. After removal of 5 bases from V and 4 bases from J, the junction contained 7 bases not matched to a gene. The germline V gene encodes CDR1 SGHTA and CDR2 FQGNSA. This CDR3 reads CASSPGTAGTGELFF. The CDR3 DNA follows: TGTGCCAGCAGCCCAGGGACAGCAGGCACCGGGGAGCTGTTTTTT.

The rearrangement joins TRBV5-1 to TRBJ2-5, with 8 bases matching TRBD2. CDR3 length: 18 residues. The germline CDR1 and CDR2 sequences are SGHRS and YFSETQ. Trimming cost V 3 bases and J 3 bases; bases outside gene matches: 16. As DNA, the CDR3 is TGCGCCAGCAGCTCCCTCGTAGCGGGGCCGGGGGGAAAAGAGACCCAGTACTTC. This gives the protein CASSSLVAGPGGKETQYF.

The chain couples TRBV7-3 to TRBJ2-2; 9 nucleotides align to TRBD1. The CDR3 covers 18 residues. The junction had 10 bases not matched to a gene; V was cut back by 0 bases and J by 5 bases. CDR1 is SGHTA, CDR2 FQGTGA, per germline. CDR3: CASSLTPPAGTGTGELFF. The CDR3 nucleotides read TGTGCCAGCAGCTTAACGCCCCCAGCGGGGACAGGGACCGGGGAGCTGTTTTTT. The whole variable domain, remainder taken from reference TRBV7-3 and TRBJ2-2, is GAGVSQTPSNKVTEKGKYVELRCDPISGHTALYWYRQSLGQGPEFLIYFQGTGAADDSGLPNDRFFAVRPEGSVSTLKIQRTERGDSAVYLCASSLTPPAGTGTGELFFGEGSRLTVL.

This sequence joins TRBV5-1 and TRBJ2-7; 7 bases align to TRBD1. CDR1 and CDR2 (germline): SGHRS, YFSETQ. The CDR3 is made up of 13 amino acids. Trimming at V came to 6 bases and at J to 5 bases, leaving 8 bases not matched to a gene. In nucleotides, the CDR3 is TGCGCCAGCACCCCAGGGGGAAAGAACGAGCAGTACTTC. Amino acid sequence: CASTPGGKNEQYF.

V gene TRBV6-5 combines with J gene TRBJ2-2; 8 nucleotides align to TRBD2. Trimming at V came to 3 bases and at J to 2 bases, leaving 5 bases not matched to a gene. The CDR3 runs 16 residues. Germline V gene lookup returns CDR1 MNHEY and CDR2 SVGAGI. In DNA, the CDR3 is TGTGCCAGCAGTTATCCCGGGGGGGACAACACCGGGGAGCTGTTTTTT. This sequence encodes CASSYPGGDNTGELFF.

Only a few counts were recorded for this clone. This chain joins TRBV2 and TRBJ1-2, with no clear D. Germline V gives CDR1 SNHLY, CDR2 FYNNEI. This CDR3 is built from 13 residues. The V and J ends lost 7 bases and 2 bases respectively, with 11 bases between them. CDR3 region: CASKDQDNYGYTF. Here the CDR3 DNA reads TGTGCCAGCAAAGACCAGGACAACTATGGCTACACCTTC.

The rearrangement joins TRBV7-9 to TRBJ1-4, with TRBD1 identical over 9 bases. Germline CDR1 reads SEHNR; CDR2 reads FQNEAQ (reference sequence). The CDR3 totals 14 residues. The J segment lost 6 bases and the V segment lost 5 bases, leaving 4 bases of the junction unmatched. The CDR3 sequence: CASSLQGADEKLFF. Here the CDR3 DNA reads TGTGCCAGCAGCCTACAGGGGGCGGATGAAAAACTGTTTTTT.

A few counts support this clone. The genes are TRBV4-1 and TRBJ2-7; TRBD1 or TRBD2 may be the D gene (6 bases each). The V end lost 0 bases, the J end lost 3 bases, and 15 bases lay between the germline ends. The CDR3 runs 16 residues. Germline loops: CDR1 MGHRA, CDR2 YSYEKL. CDR3 residues: CASSQDTTGGRYEQYF. CDR3 nucleotides: TGCGCCAGCAGCCAAGATACCACTGGGGGGCGCTACGAGCAGTACTTC.

The chain recombines TRBV19 with TRBJ1-1, with D possibly TRBD1 on 6 matching bases. CDR3 length: 13 amino acids. The germline CDR1 and CDR2 sequences are LNHDA and SQIVND (reference sequence). V was shortened by 8 bases and J by 0 bases, with 10 bases between the two germline ends. The CDR3 is CASSQGMNTEAFF. In DNA, the CDR3 is TGTGCCAGTTCGCAGGGGATGAACACTGAAGCTTTCTTT.

The rearrangement links TRBV27 to TRBJ2-3; D is unresolved. V dropped 2 bases and J dropped 2 bases, with 11 bases sitting between them. CDR1 and CDR2 (germline): MNHEY, SMNVEV (reference sequence). This CDR3 has 15 amino acids. The CDR3 spells CASSLLTLNTDTQYF. Written as DNA, the CDR3 is TGTGCCAGCAGTTTACTGACTCTCAACACAGATACGCAGTATTTT.

The rearrangement joins TRBV28 to TRBJ1-3; 7 bases are shared with TRBD1. Germline assignment: CDR1 MDHEN and CDR2 SYDVKM. V was pared by 4 bases and J by 4 bases, with 10 bases of the junction left unmatched. The CDR3 covers 16 residues. The CDR3 DNA is TGTGCCAGCAGTTCGATCGACAGGGTTAGGGGAAACACCATATATTTT. Amino acid sequence: CASSSIDRVRGNTIYF.

V is TRBV7-2 and J is TRBJ2-7; D perhaps matches TRBD2 (6 bases). Trimming pared 5 bases from V and 1 base from J, leaving 18 bases between. The CDR3 runs to 16 residues. Germline lookup yields CDR1 SGHTA and CDR2 FQGNSA. The CDR3 coding sequence is TGTGCCAGCAGCCATTCCTTGGGCGGGGCTTCCTACGAGCAGTACTTC. This gives the protein CASSHSLGGASYEQYF. Filled out from reference TRBV7-2 and TRBJ2-7, the complete variable domain reads GAGVSQSPSNKVTEKGKDVELRCDPISGHTALYWYRQSLGQGLEFLIYFQGNSAPDKSGLPSDRFSAERTGGSVSTLTIQRTQQEDSAVYLCASSHSLGGASYEQYFGPGTRLTVT.

The rearrangement links TRBV6-2 or TRBV6-3 to TRBJ2-2; 8 positions match TRBD1. CDR3 length: 17 amino acids. Germline CDR1 reads MNHEY; CDR2 reads SVGEGT. The J segment lost 7 bases and the V segment lost 4 bases, leaving 14 bases of the junction unmatched. The CDR3 DNA reads as TGTGCCAGCAGTTTGATACTCGGACAGGGCCGGGACGGGGAGCTGTTTTTT. Translated, it gives CASSLILGQGRDGELFF.

The chain recombines TRBV19 with TRBJ2-7, with 7 bases fitting TRBD2. Germline V gene lookup returns CDR1 LNHDA and CDR2 SQIVND (reference sequence). This CDR3 contains 14 residues. The trim removed 5 bases at V and 0 bases at J, leaving 4 bases unmatched. This chain's CDR3 is CASSLRTSSYEQYF. The CDR3 nucleotides read TGTGCCAGTAGTCTACGGACTAGCTCCTACGAGCAGTACTTC.

The chain links TRBV10-3 to TRBJ2-5; D ambiguous. The germline gives CDR1 ENHRY, CDR2 SYGVKD. V lost 6 bases and J lost 3, with 8 bases in between. The CDR3 sequence is 12 residues long. The CDR3 loop reads CAIRAREETQYF. The DNA for the CDR3 is TGTGCCATCAGAGCTAGGGAAGAGACCCAGTACTTC.